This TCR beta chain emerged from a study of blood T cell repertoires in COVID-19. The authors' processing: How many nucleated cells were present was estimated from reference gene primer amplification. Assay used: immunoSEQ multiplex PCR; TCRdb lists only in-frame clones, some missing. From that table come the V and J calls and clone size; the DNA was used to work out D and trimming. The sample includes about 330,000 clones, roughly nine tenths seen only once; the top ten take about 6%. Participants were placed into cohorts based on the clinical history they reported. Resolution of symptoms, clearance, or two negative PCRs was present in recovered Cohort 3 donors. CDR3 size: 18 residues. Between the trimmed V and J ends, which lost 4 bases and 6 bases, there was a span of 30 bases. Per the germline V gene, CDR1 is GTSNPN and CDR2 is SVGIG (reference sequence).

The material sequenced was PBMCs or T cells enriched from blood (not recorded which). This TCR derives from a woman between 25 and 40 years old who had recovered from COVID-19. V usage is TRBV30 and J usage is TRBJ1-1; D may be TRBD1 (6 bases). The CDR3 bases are TGTGCCTGGAAAGGCGGACAGATTGGAACGGACCCGCTTTCTGAAGCTTTCTTT. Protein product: CAWKGGQIGTDPLSEAFF.